This T cell receptor (beta chain) was captured by sequencing in a study of monozygotic twins with cystic fibrosis. TCRdb's table, derived via immunoSEQ multiplex PCR, lists solely in-frame clones and lacks some. The data hold fewer than 30,000 clones, with 96% observed a single time. This clonotype was sampled from a girl aged 2-10 years with cystic fibrosis. The sample taken for sequencing was blood.

The CDR3 region is CASSLHHPGPLYNEQFF. The DNA for the CDR3 is TGCGCCAGCAGCCTTCATCACCCGGGACCCCTATACAATGAGCAGTTCTTC. J is TRBJ2-1 and V is TRBV4-3, with D perhaps given as TRBD1 or TRBD2 (5 bases each). The germline gives CDR1 LGHNA, CDR2 YSLEER. This CDR3 has 17 residues. The V end lost 4 bases, the J end lost 4 bases, and 20 bases lay between the germline ends.